The clone carrying this TCR beta chain was recorded at least ten times. No antigen is known for it. The CDR3 has 15 residues. Germline assignment: CDR1 MDHEN and CDR2 SYDVKM. J was trimmed by 2 bases and V by 4 bases; bases with no gene match: 7. The entry originates in a study of read filtering for tumor transcriptome and immune sequencing. Background on the study: Per sample, TCR-region reads ranged about 4 to 11 million by IR-seq, about 85 to 1,400 by RNA-seq. Regarding the study as a whole: This fraction held mixed bone marrow immune cells after CD138-negative sorting. Correlation between methods rose after single-read clonotypes were removed.

From 300 to 450 ng of RNA, a library with molecular barcoded alpha/delta and beta/gamma adaptors was made. TCRdb called the reads again in MiXCR, with one record for every CDR3 protein. Counted here are tens of thousands of distinct CDR3 sequences, about 20% occurring once; the ten biggest clones make up approximately 18%. Every patient had bone marrow sampled while the disease was active. This chain uses TRBV28 with TRBJ2-5; 7 positions agree with TRBD1. Sequenced sample: a population of CD138-negative cells sorted from bone marrow. The clonotype originates from a donor at least 40 years old with multiple myeloma. The CDR3 protein is CASSSPGTAQETQYF. For the CDR3, the DNA is TGTGCCAGCAGTTCTCCCGGGACAGCTCAAGAGACCCAGTACTTC.